These 21 T cell receptor beta chains were sequenced from one sample in a study of blood T cell repertoires in COVID-19. Only in-frame clones appear in the TCRdb table, and some are missing; sequencing was by immunoSEQ multiplex PCR. The repertoire includes around 70,000 clones, roughly 82% of them detected once, and less than 8.5% sits in the top ten. Sample: peripheral blood. Every receptor here comes from a man aged 60-69 years with acute or convalescent COVID-19.

The chain couples TRBV10-3 to TRBJ1-1, with D perhaps matching TRBD1 (5 bases). The CDR3 sequence is 17 residues long. The germline V gene has CDR1 ENHRY and CDR2 SYGVKD. V lost 0 bases and J lost 3, with 17 bases in between. The CDR3 DNA sequence: TGTGCCATCAGTGAGTCCGGGGGACGTTCTGGGGACACTGAAGCTTTCTTT. This sequence encodes CAISESGGRSGDTEAFF.

This clone was seen only a few times. This rearrangement joins TRBV7-2 to TRBJ1-3; 8 positions agree with TRBD1. The CDR3 is 16 residues long. V lost 5 bases to trimming and J lost 1 base; unmatched junction nucleotides: 7. Germline V gives CDR1 SGHTA, CDR2 FQGNSA. The CDR3 bases are TGTGCCAGCAGCCGTCAGGGGGCGGGTTCTGGAAACACCATATATTTT. Residues: CASSRQGAGSGNTIYF.

The chain carries TRBV4-3 and TRBJ2-1, with 10 bases that match TRBD1. The CDR3 length is 18 residues. Germline CDR1 LGHNA, CDR2 YSLEER. J lost 10 bases, V lost 3 bases, and 18 bases had no gene match. The DNA for the CDR3 is TGCGCCAGCAGCCACCGACAGGGGGCGAGTCCGATGTTCCCGGAGCAGTTCTTC. Its protein is CASSHRQGASPMFPEQFF.

The genes are TRBV5-1 and TRBJ1-3; possibly TRBD1 for D (6 bases). Trimming cost V 1 base and J 4 bases, with 12 bases left between them. The CDR3 length is 15 residues. CDR1 is SGHRS and CDR2 is YFSETQ in the germline V gene. CDR3 sequence: CASSLSPGEGNTIYF. CDR3 DNA: TGCGCCAGCAGCTTGTCTCCAGGGGAAGGAAACACCATATATTTT.

The chain uses TRBV6-5 and TRBJ1-2; D gene unclear. The V gene lost 7 bases and the J gene lost 0 bases, with 12 bases spanning the gap. CDR3 size: 14 residues. Germline V gene data show CDR1 as MNHEY and CDR2 as SVGAGI. Here the CDR3 DNA reads TGTGCCAGCACCTTGGGCCCGGCTAACTATGGCTACACCTTC. It translates to CASTLGPANYGYTF.

About this clone: Mismatch with germline at one junction end may stem from a read error. The chain couples TRBV10-3 to TRBJ2-3, with 7 positions matching TRBD1. CDR3 length equals 17 residues. Per germline, CDR1 ENHRY and CDR2 SYGVKD. This chain's CDR3 is CAISQSKDRPSTDTQYF. In nucleotides, the CDR3 is TGTGCCATCAGTCAGTCGAAGGACAGGCCCAGCACAGATACGCAGTATTTT.

This chain uses TRBV7-9 with TRBJ1-5; no clear D gene. The CDR3 extends over 15 amino acids. Germline CDR1 reads SEHNR; CDR2 reads FQNEAQ (reference sequence). V lost 0 bases and J 1 base, leaving 7 bases between the germline ends. CDR3 region: CASSLAEGSNQPQHF. DNA of the CDR3: TGTGCCAGCAGCTTAGCCGAGGGCAGCAATCAGCCCCAGCATTTT.

This clone appeared a single time. The chain is built from TRBV4-1 and TRBJ1-2, with D tentatively TRBD1 (6 bases). The CDR3 is 15 residues long. V gave up 0 bases and J gave up 7 bases, with 15 bases separating them. Germline V gene data show CDR1 as MGHRA and CDR2 as YSYEKL. The CDR3 protein is CASSQDHDRSGGYTF. The CDR3 DNA follows: TGCGCCAGCAGCCAAGATCACGACAGGTCCGGTGGCTACACCTTC.

The rearrangement links TRBV12-2 to TRBJ1-4; TRBD1 is the table's D call and was not checked against the DNA. TRBV12-2 is reported as a pseudogene. CDR3 length: 13 amino acids. In DNA, the CDR3 is TGTGCAAGTCCAGGGTCGGTACCTGAAAAACTGTTTTTT. It codes for CASPGSVPEKLFF.

The J gene is TRBJ2-1, the V gene TRBV7-9; TRBD1 agrees at 10 bases. The CDR3 has 15 amino acids. Germline CDR1 is SEHNR and CDR2 is FQNEAQ (reference sequence). Germline trimming cut 5 bases from V and 3 bases from J; bases unmatched to any gene: 4. The CDR3, as DNA: TGTGCCAGCAGCCGACAGGGGGCAAACTACAATGAGCAGTTCTTC. Translated, it gives CASSRQGANYNEQFF.

This chain connects TRBV5-4 to TRBJ2-2; 7 bases align to TRBD1. The trim removed 4 bases at V and 3 bases at J, leaving 6 bases unmatched. CDR3 length equals 15 residues. Germline CDR1 and CDR2: SGHNT and YYREEE (reference sequence). The CDR3 DNA is TGTGCCAGCAGCCGCCGGACAGGCGACACCGGGGAGCTGTTTTTT. This translates into CASSRRTGDTGELFF.

The chain has TRBV19 and TRBJ1-4, with D perhaps TRBD1 (5 bases). Germline CDR1 is LNHDA and CDR2 is SQIVND (reference sequence). The CDR3 covers 15 residues. Trimming pared 5 bases from V and 3 bases from J, leaving 13 bases between. The CDR3 loop reads CASSATGLANEKLFF. DNA for the CDR3: TGTGCCAGTAGTGCAACAGGCTTAGCTAATGAAAAACTGTTTTTT.

The CDR3 here is CASTLASGRETQYF. The CDR3 nucleotides read TGTGCCAGCACCCTAGCTTCGGGCAGAGAGACCCAGTACTTC. V gene TRBV5-5 combines with J gene TRBJ2-5, with D possibly being TRBD2 (5 bases). CDR3 length: 14 residues. Per the germline V gene, CDR1 is SGHKS and CDR2 is YYEKEE (reference sequence). Trimming stripped 6 bases from V and 4 bases from J, with 16 bases between.

This chain joins TRBV2 and TRBJ2-5, with 9 bases matching TRBD1. The V and J ends lost 6 bases and 2 bases, in that order; junction bases with no gene match: 7. Germline V gives CDR1 SNHLY, CDR2 FYNNEI. The CDR3 runs 15 residues. The chain's CDR3 is CASRGTGRGQETQYF. In DNA form, the CDR3 reads TGTGCCAGCAGGGGGACAGGGAGAGGACAAGAGACCCAGTACTTC.

The V and J genes are TRBV5-1 and TRBJ2-2; D might be TRBD1 (6 bases). CDR1 SGHRS and CDR2 YFSETQ come from the germline V gene. The CDR3 has 14 residues. Deletions cut 4 bases from V and 7 bases from J, with 14 bases between. The CDR3 region is CASSQGTSGGELFF. In DNA form, the CDR3 reads TGCGCCAGCAGCCAGGGGACGTCCGGCGGGGAGCTGTTTTTT.

The chain employs TRBV5-1 and TRBJ1-4, with D unclear. The CDR3 is 20 amino acids. Germline V gene lookup returns CDR1 SGHRS and CDR2 YFSETQ. V was shortened by 3 bases and J by 0 bases, with 24 bases between the two germline ends. The CDR3 coding sequence is TGCGCCAGCAGCTCCCCCGGGAGGGCAACTGGGGATGCAACTAATGAAAAACTGTTTTTT. As protein: CASSSPGRATGDATNEKLFF.

V is TRBV6-5 and J is TRBJ1-4; 7 nucleotides match TRBD1. Losses at the gene ends were 9 bases for V and 0 bases for J; bases not matched to a gene: 1. Germline lookup yields CDR1 MNHEY and CDR2 SVGAGI. The CDR3 length is 13 residues. The DNA for the CDR3 is TGTGCCAGTGGACAGGCAACTAATGAAAAACTGTTTTTT. This codes for CASGQATNEKLFF.

This chain uses TRBV18 with TRBJ2-3; D is unresolved. The ends were cut back, 3 bases at V and 4 bases at J, with 14 bases in the middle. Germline assignment: CDR1 KGHSH and CDR2 LQKENI. The CDR3 is 15 residues long. In DNA form, the CDR3 reads TGTGCCAGCTCACCTTTACCTAGTGTCCCAGATACGCAGTATTTT. Its protein is CASSPLPSVPDTQYF.

The chain links TRBV5-4 to TRBJ1-3; D is unresolved. CDR1 is SGHNT, CDR2 YYREEE, per germline (reference sequence). Trimming stripped 1 base from V and 4 bases from J, with 9 bases between. CDR3 length equals 14 residues. The CDR3 DNA reads as TGTGCCAGCAGCTTGTGGAGGAGGGGAAACACCATATATTTT. Its protein is CASSLWRRGNTIYF.

This chain links TRBV9 with TRBJ2-6, with D maybe TRBD1 (5 bases). The CDR3 runs 18 residues. Trimming stripped 4 bases from V and 2 bases from J, with 19 bases between. Germline loops: CDR1 SGDLS, CDR2 YYNGEE. CDR3 residues: CASSPDQGVRTGANVLTF. In nucleotides, the CDR3 is TGTGCCAGCAGCCCCGATCAGGGCGTACGAACTGGGGCCAACGTCCTGACTTTC.

The gene calls are TRBV9 and TRBJ2-3; D possibly corresponds to TRBD2 (5 bases). Germline lookup yields CDR1 SGDLS and CDR2 YYNGEE. The CDR3 is made up of 13 amino acids. Trimming stripped 4 bases from V and 8 bases from J, with 14 bases between. Written as DNA, the CDR3 is TGTGCCAGCAGCACCGGGGAAATTGGTACGCAGTATTTT. The encoded protein is CASSTGEIGTQYF.